One and the same sample provided the 14 T cell receptor beta chains below, sequenced in a study of shared clonotypes between healthy human individuals. The repertoire was sequenced with immunoSEQ multiplex PCR; TCRdb's copy has only in-frame clones and lacks some. The repertoire consists of 190,000 or so clones, with approximately 61% occurring once and the leading ten covering 8.5% to 12%. Sequencing was carried out using memory CD4+ T cells sorted from blood. This sample's subset: CD45RA-negative fraction. These receptor sequences come from a man aged 25 to 40 in good health.

The chain is built from TRBV20-1 and TRBJ2-1; no clear D gene. The germline V gene encodes CDR1 DFQATT and CDR2 SNEGSKA (reference sequence). This CDR3 has 10 amino acids. V lost 4 bases, J lost 7 bases, and 5 bases lay in between. This CDR3 is CSAIRNEQFF. CDR3 coding DNA: TGCAGTGCTATCCGTAATGAGCAGTTCTTC.

The chain carries TRBV28 and TRBJ1-1; 12 nucleotides match TRBD1. The V gene end was trimmed by 7 bases and the J gene end by 10 bases; junction bases not matched to a gene: 13. This CDR3 spans 15 amino acids. Germline V lookup: CDR1 MDHEN, CDR2 SYDVKM. The CDR3 region is CASIAPRGQGARAFF. Written as DNA, the CDR3 is TGTGCCAGCATCGCTCCCCGGGGACAGGGGGCGCGAGCTTTCTTT. The variable domain in full, with the rest retrieved from reference TRBV28 and TRBJ1-1, is DVKVTQSSRYLVKRTGEKVFLECVQDMDHENMFWYRQDPGLGLRLIYFSYDVKMKEKGDIPEGYSVSREKKERFSLILESASTNQTSMYLCASIAPRGQGARAFFGQGTRLTVV.

This clone occurred many times. The J gene is TRBJ1-5, the V gene TRBV6-1; 9 bases fit TRBD1. The CDR3 length is 14 residues. V trimming: 6 bases; J trimming: 7 bases; junction bases outside the gene matches: 7. Germline V gene sequence: CDR1 MNHNS, CDR2 SASEGT. The CDR3 spells CASRQGASGQPQHF. CDR3 in DNA: TGTGCCAGCAGACAGGGGGCATCGGGACAGCCCCAGCATTTT.

There are many counts of this clone. This sequence joins TRBV5-1 and TRBJ1-2, with D uncertain. The CDR3 is 13 residues long. CDR1 SGHRS and CDR2 YFSETQ come from the germline V gene. Trimming shortened V by 4 bases and J by 4 bases, and 11 bases separated the two germline ends. The CDR3 bases are TGCGCCAGCAGCGAAGTCCGGGGCTATGGCTACACCTTC. Protein product: CASSEVRGYGYTF.

This chain joins TRBV18 and TRBJ1-2; maybe TRBD1 (6 bases). The CDR3 has 15 amino acids. Trimming shortened V by 4 bases and J by 6 bases, and 18 bases separated the two germline ends. Germline-derived CDR1 and CDR2 are KGHSH and LQKENI. This chain's CDR3 is CASSLGTGGADGYTF. DNA for the CDR3: TGTGCCAGCTCACTAGGAACCGGGGGCGCCGATGGCTACACCTTC. The entire variable domain, with the rest obtained from reference TRBV18 and TRBJ1-2, is as follows: NAGVMQNPRHLVRRRGQEARLRCSPMKGHSHVYWYRQLPEEGLKFMVYLQKENIIDESGMPKERFSAEFPKEGPSILRIQQVVRGDSAAYFCASSLGTGGADGYTFGSGTRLTVV.

This clone was seen many times. The chain carries TRBV6-1 and TRBJ2-1, with D perhaps given as TRBD1 or TRBD2 (6 bases each). From germline, CDR1 is MNHNS and CDR2 SASEGT. The CDR3 loop spans 14 amino acids. Trimming removed 5 bases from V and 6 bases from J, with 14 bases in between. The CDR3: CASSRGGLPNEQFF. Written as DNA, the CDR3 is TGTGCCAGCAGTCGAGGGGGACTCCCCAATGAGCAGTTCTTC.

V gene TRBV18 combines with J gene TRBJ2-1; D might be TRBD2 (5 bases). V was cut by 3 bases and J by 9 bases, with 12 bases left in between. Germline lookup yields CDR1 KGHSH and CDR2 LQKENI. The CDR3 is 13 amino acids. The CDR3 region is CASSPDGGGEQFF. In nucleotides, the CDR3 is TGTGCCAGCTCACCGGACGGAGGAGGTGAGCAGTTCTTC.

The rearrangement joins TRBV28 to TRBJ2-2; D might be TRBD2 (5 bases). Germline V gene sequence: CDR1 MDHEN, CDR2 SYDVKM. V was shortened by 3 bases and J by 6 bases, with 14 bases between the two germline ends. The CDR3 is 15 amino acids. The CDR3 spells CASSFPGKDSGELFF. The CDR3 nucleotides are TGTGCCAGCAGTTTCCCCGGGAAGGATTCCGGGGAGCTGTTTTTT.

The chain combines TRBV28 with TRBJ2-1, with D tentatively TRBD2 (6 bases). The germline V gene has CDR1 MDHEN and CDR2 SYDVKM. The CDR3 sequence is 13 residues long. Trimming stripped 6 bases from V and 6 bases from J, with 12 bases between. The CDR3 DNA sequence: TGTGCCAGCAGCCTAGGAGGGATCAATGAGCAGTTCTTC. Translated, it gives CASSLGGINEQFF.

The V and J genes are TRBV27 and TRBJ1-1; D remains ambiguous. Germline values: CDR1 MNHEY, CDR2 SMNVEV (reference sequence). Between the trimmed V and J ends, which lost 8 bases and 1 base, there was a span of 14 bases. The CDR3 length is 14 residues. Here the CDR3 DNA reads TGTGCCAGCCGATACGGACGGAAGAACACTGAAGCTTTCTTT. This sequence encodes CASRYGRKNTEAFF.

This clone was counted a few times. The chain links TRBV5-1 to TRBJ2-7, with a possible D match to TRBD1 (6 bases). Germline values: CDR1 SGHRS, CDR2 YFSETQ. V lost 2 bases, J lost 6 bases, and 15 bases lay in between. This CDR3 comprises 14 residues. CDR3 DNA sequence: TGCGCCAGCAGCTTACAGGACCTAGGGGGCGAGCAGTACTTC. It encodes CASSLQDLGGEQYF.

J is TRBJ2-3 and V is TRBV5-1; D not resolved. Germline V CDR1 and CDR2: SGHRS, YFSETQ. V was pared by 2 bases and J by 1 base, with 11 bases between. The CDR3 runs to 15 residues. CDR3 coding DNA: TGCGCCAGCAGCTTTGGTCTCGGAGGCACAGATACGCAGTATTTT. Translating it yields CASSFGLGGTDTQYF.

The gene calls are TRBV7-8 and TRBJ1-1; D may be TRBD1 (5 bases). Trimming shortened V by 5 bases and J by 0 bases, and 7 bases separated the two germline ends. CDR1 is SGHVS, CDR2 FQNEAQ, per germline. CDR3 length equals 13 residues. CDR3 protein: CASSKGLNTEAFF. The CDR3 coding sequence is TGTGCCAGCAGCAAGGGGTTGAACACTGAAGCTTTCTTT.

V usage is TRBV10-1 and J usage is TRBJ2-7; 8 nucleotides line up with TRBD1. There are 13 residues in the CDR3. Per germline, CDR1 WNHNN and CDR2 SYGVQD (reference sequence). The J segment lost 4 bases and the V segment lost 7 bases, leaving 6 bases of the junction unmatched. CDR3 coding DNA: TGCGCCAGCAAACCGGGACAGGCTTACGAGCAGTACTTC. Translation: CASKPGQAYEQYF.